The clone carrying this T cell receptor (beta chain) was counted only a few times. This sample is part of a study of blood T cell repertoires in COVID-19. The table came from immunoSEQ multiplex PCR; TCRdb's copy has only in-frame clones and leaves some out. The table records just over 300,000 clones, around 87% of them present only once. Germline lookup yields CDR1 DFQATT and CDR2 SNEGSKA (reference sequence). Trimming cost V 3 bases and J 5 bases; bases outside gene matches: 4. CDR3 length: 13 amino acids. Specimen: peripheral blood. The source is a man younger than 30 with active or convalescent COVID-19. V and J are TRBV20-1 and TRBJ1-2; 9 positions match TRBD1. For the CDR3, the DNA is TGCAGTGCTAGTGTGACAGGGGGATATGGCTACACCTTC. Residues: CSASVTGGYGYTF.